These T cell receptor beta chains were read from a single sample in a study of cytomegalovirus exposure and HLA in healthy donors. TCRdb's copy holds only in-frame clones and misses some; the assay was immunoSEQ multiplex PCR. The sample lists more than 100,000 clones; approximately 60% were seen once. The specimen was PBMCs. These receptors all stem from a woman between 35 and 50 years old in good health and CMV-seronegative. Each CDR3 is given with its conserved first and last residue. A D gene is named only where the DNA matches it firmly. The size entry is marked missing in some rows and otherwise reads once, few, many or a size class.

j_call clone_size d_call v_call cdr3_nt cdr3_aa
TRBJ1-5 - - TRBV19 TGTGCCAGTCGGGGGAGCAATCAGCCCCAGCATTTT CASRGSNQPQHF
TRBJ1-5 - TRBD1 TRBV4-1 TGCGCCAGCAGCCAAGTGGACAGGGACAATCAGCCCCAGCATTTT CASSQVDRDNQPQHF
TRBJ2-5 - TRBD2 TRBV11-2 TGTGCCAGCAGCTTACCCAGCGGGGGCCGTTACTTC CASSLPSGGRYF
TRBJ1-2 few - TRBV20-1 TGCAGTGCTGCTATCAGGGGTGGCTACACCTTC CSAAIRGGYTF
TRBJ1-1 - - TRBV2 TGTGCCAGCAGTGGGGGGCTGGGCTGGACTGAAGCTTTCTTT CASSGGLGWTEAFF
TRBJ2-3 - TRBD1 TRBV27 TGTGCCAGCAGCCGGGGCGGACAGGGGTTCACAGATACGCAGTATTTT CASSRGGQGFTDTQYF
TRBJ1-1 few - TRBV4-3 TGCGCCAGCAGCCAAGATACGACATGGGTCAGGGCTGACGTGAACACTGAAGCTTTCTTT CASSQDTTWVRADVNTEAFF
TRBJ1-2 - - TRBV7-9 TGTGCCAGCAGCGCCTCGACACTCAGGAACACCTTC CASSASTLRNTF
TRBJ1-2 - - TRBV28 TGTGCCAGCAGTTATGGACAGAGATATGGCTACACCTTC CASSYGQRYGYTF
TRBJ2-7 - - TRBV5-1 TGCGCCAGCAGCTTGGCAGGTAGGGAAGGGAGCGAGCAGTACTTC CASSLAGREGSEQYF
TRBJ2-3 - TRBD2 TRBV5-4 TGTGCCAGCAGCTTGGATAGCGGGGGGGTCAATACGCAGTATTTT CASSLDSGGVNTQYF
TRBJ2-7 few TRBD1 TRBV23-1 TGCGCCAGCAGTCAATGGGGGTGCGTGGGGACAGTCTCAAGTCCGGGCGAGCAGTACTTC CASSQWGCVGTVSSPGEQYF
TRBJ1-2 - - TRBV7-2 TGTGCCAGCAGCTTAGTTCCACCTCGGTTTAGTATCTATGGCTACACCTTC CASSLVPPRFSIYGYTF
TRBJ2-5 - - TRBV5-1 TGCGCCAGCAGCTTGAACGGGGGGCCCTCAGAGACCCAGTACTTC CASSLNGGPSETQYF
TRBJ1-1 few TRBD1 TRBV6-1 TGTGCCAGCACCCACGACAGGGGTGATACTGAAGCTTTCTTT CASTHDRGDTEAFF
TRBJ2-2 once - TRBV28 TGTGCCAGCAACCTCCAAGGGGCCACCGGGGAGCTGTTTTTT CASNLQGATGELFF
TRBJ2-4 few - TRBV10-3 TGTGCCATCAGTGAGTCGACAGTAAGCATTCAGTACTTC CAISESTVSIQYF
TRBJ2-5 few - TRBV5-1 TGCGCCAGCAAGGAGACCACACAAGAGACCCAGTACTTC CASKETTQETQYF
TRBJ1-1 few TRBD1 TRBV28 TGTGCCAGCAGTTCCACCCGGGACAGGGGTAAGGCTTTCTTT CASSSTRDRGKAFF
TRBJ2-7 - - TRBV2 TGTGCCAGCAGTGAACTCATCGCTCTCTCCTACGAGCAGTACTTC CASSELIALSYEQYF
TRBJ1-2 - - TRBV6-5 TGTGCCAGCAGGACTATCGCGTACCTCGGCTACACCTTC CASRTIAYLGYTF
TRBJ1-1 - - TRBV2 TGTGCCAGCTCAAGGGGTGGAAACACTGAAGCTTTCTTT CASSRGGNTEAFF
TRBJ1-1 few - TRBV7-3 TGTGCCAGCAGCCGGGGACAGAACACTGAAGCTTTCTTT CASSRGQNTEAFF
TRBJ1-2 - - TRBV29-1 TGCAGCGTTGAAGGCCTTATCTTACAGGGAAACTATGGCTACACCTTC CSVEGLILQGNYGYTF
TRBJ2-2 - TRBD2 TRBV28 TGTGCCAGCACTCGGCTAGCGGGGGCGAACACCGGGGAGCTGTTTTTT CASTRLAGANTGELFF
TRBJ2-3 few TRBD2 TRBV6-5 TGTGCCAGCTCAAGACCGGGACTAGCAAATATGGCGCAGTATTTT CASSRPGLANMAQYF
TRBJ2-7 - - TRBV4-1 TGCGCCAGCAGCCAAGGAGCGTCCTACGAGCAGTACTTC CASSQGASYEQYF
TRBJ2-1 once TRBD2 TRBV19 TGTGCCAGTAGTATACGAGCTAGCGGGGGGGTGACCTACAATGAGCAGTTCTTC CASSIRASGGVTYNEQFF
TRBJ2-7 - TRBD1 TRBV6-5 TGTGCCAGCAGTGCCGAGGGGGCCCGAACCCAGTACTTC CASSAEGARTQYF
TRBJ2-2 - TRBD2 TRBV7-8 TGTGCCAGCAGCTTAGCGCTTCTAGCGGGGGAGTACACCGGGGAGCTGTTTTTT CASSLALLAGEYTGELFF
TRBJ1-4 - - TRBV4-2 TGTGCCAGCAGAGGGGCCACTAATGAAAAACTGTTTTTT CASRGATNEKLFF
TRBJ1-1 few - TRBV7-8 TGTGCCAGCAGCTTAAGGGAGGGAACTGAAGCTTTCTTT CASSLREGTEAFF
TRBJ1-4 few TRBD1 TRBV29-1 TGCAGCGCCCGGACAGGGGAGAGGGAAAAACTGTTTTTT CSARTGEREKLFF
TRBJ2-5 - TRBD1 TRBV27 TGTGCCAGCAGTTTAACCGGTGGACAGGTAGAGACCCAGTACTTC CASSLTGGQVETQYF
TRBJ2-7 - TRBD2 TRBV28 TGTGCCAGCAAGTCGGCGGGGGGCCCCTACGAGCAGTACTTC CASKSAGGPYEQYF
TRBJ2-5 - - TRBV2 TGTGCCAGCACCCTGAGAAGGGAGAGGGAGACCCAGTACTTC CASTLRRERETQYF
TRBJ1-3 once TRBD1 TRBV5-4 TGTGCCAGCAGCTACCCGGGACAGAGCTCTGGAAACACCATATATTTT CASSYPGQSSGNTIYF
TRBJ1-4 - - TRBV30 TGTGCCTGGGGGAGGGAGGGAAAACTGTTTTTT CAWGREGKLFF
TRBJ2-7 few - TRBV9 TGTGCCAGCAGCGCTCCGGACTTCTCCTACGAGCAGTACTTC CASSAPDFSYEQYF
TRBJ2-5 - TRBD2 TRBV4-3 TGCGCCAGCAGCCCCCAACTCGAGGCTAGCGGGCAAGAGACCCAGTACTTC CASSPQLEASGQETQYF
TRBJ1-1 - - TRBV5-4 TGTGCCAGCAGCTTGCCAGGAGGCACTGAAGCTTTCTTT CASSLPGGTEAFF